This TCR beta chain was captured in a study of cytomegalovirus exposure and HLA in healthy donors. Study-level points and caveats: Confirmation in vitro established that three CMV-associated chains were specific for CMV antigens. Most TCR sequences were uncommon, yet certain public TCRs appeared in many donors. A list of approximately 150 TCR beta chains associated with cytomegalovirus was given.

The count of this clone is one. Its antigen is currently unknown. Profiled with immunoSEQ multiplex PCR; TCRdb holds only in-frame clones, not every one. The sample consists of 56,000 or so clones, approximately 92% of them appearing once. Germline CDR1 SGHAT, CDR2 FQNNGV. The CDR3 has 17 residues. Unmatched junction bases numbered 11, after V lost 3 bases and J lost 4 bases. This receptor was identified in a man aged 18 to 35 in good health and CMV-seronegative. This chain joins TRBV11-2 and TRBJ2-7; 11 nucleotides match TRBD2. The specimen sequenced was PBMCs. DNA of the CDR3: TGTGCCAGCAGCTTCGGGGCTCTAGCGGGAGGAGGGTACGAGCAGTACTTC. Its translation is CASSFGALAGGGYEQYF.